The 28 T cell receptor beta chains below come from one sample, sequenced in a study of CD8 T cells in ankylosing spondylitis. Their antigen targets remain unknown. TCRdb called the 5' RACE reads again in MiXCR, with one record for every CDR3 protein. The sample carries hundreds of thousands of distinct CDR3 sequences, about 12% recorded once. General study results and limits: A motif of 7 to 9 highly homologous TCR beta variants was seen as apparently characteristic of ankylosing spondylitis blood.

The sample consisted of blood, either unsorted or a sorted T cell fraction (not recorded which). The receptors here all came from a male donor with ankylosing spondylitis.

This clonotype has just a few counts. This rearrangement joins TRBV11-2 to TRBJ2-7, with D hard to call. V was clipped by 5 bases and J by 0 bases, with 5 bases between them. The germline V gene has CDR1 SGHAT and CDR2 FQNNGV. The CDR3 spans 12 residues. CDR3 protein: CASSMDSYEQYF. CDR3 bases: TGTGCCAGCAGCATGGACTCCTACGAGCAGTACTTC.

This chain joins TRBV7-2 and TRBJ2-5, with TRBD1 matching over 7 bases. CDR3 size: 13 residues. The V and J ends lost 7 bases and 5 bases, in that order; junction bases with no gene match: 7. Germline assignment: CDR1 SGHTA and CDR2 FQGNSA. Written as DNA, the CDR3 is TGTGCCAGCACCTTTATCAGGGGGGAGACCCAGTACTTC. Protein product: CASTFIRGETQYF.

The chain recombines TRBV14 with TRBJ2-2; D unclear. CDR3 size: 16 residues. Trimming pared 0 bases from V and 0 bases from J, leaving 8 bases between. Looked up from germline, CDR1 is SGHDN and CDR2 is FVKESK. This CDR3 reads CASSQDQPANTGELFF. The CDR3 nucleotides read TGTGCCAGCAGCCAAGATCAGCCAGCGAACACCGGGGAGCTGTTTTTT.

This clonotype was counted at least ten times. The chain joins TRBV5-1 to TRBJ2-5; TRBD2 aligns across 12 bases. This CDR3 comprises 19 residues. CDR1 is SGHRS, CDR2 YFSETQ, per germline. The ends lost 3 bases at V and 2 bases at J; junction bases unmatched: 14. The CDR3 DNA sequence: TGCGCCAGCAGCTGGGGTCGGACTAGCGGGATCTTGGGTCAAGAGACCCAGTACTTC. Translation: CASSWGRTSGILGQETQYF.

This clonotype was counted many times. DNA of the CDR3: TGTGCCAGCAGTTTGGGGGGGACAGGGGGGACTGAAGCTTTCTTT. Its translation: CASSLGGTGGTEAFF. The V call is TRBV12-3 or TRBV12-4, the J call TRBJ1-1; 11 bases align to TRBD1. Germline trimming cut 3 bases from V and 5 bases from J; bases unmatched to any gene: 5. The CDR3 is 15 residues long.

This clonotype showed up just a few times. The chain recombines TRBV20-1 with TRBJ2-1, with 11 nucleotides matching TRBD2. This CDR3 is built from 19 residues. Germline assignment: CDR1 DFQATT and CDR2 SNEGSKA (reference sequence). Trimming cost V 2 bases and J 2 bases; bases outside gene matches: 14. The CDR3 nucleotides are TGCAGTGCTAGACCCGCCGGGACTAGCGGACAAAAGACCTACAATGAGCAGTTCTTC. Encoded protein: CSARPAGTSGQKTYNEQFF.

The chain links TRBV29-1 to TRBJ2-5, with D perhaps matching TRBD1 or TRBD2 (6 bases each). The CDR3 has 14 amino acids. The germline V gene has CDR1 SQVTM and CDR2 ANQGSEA. The V and J ends lost 7 bases and 2 bases respectively, with 17 bases between them. CDR3 in DNA: TGCAGCGCCAACGAGGGGGGCGGACAAGAGACCCAGTACTTC. Translation gives CSANEGGGQETQYF.

This clonotype was observed many times. The DNA for the CDR3 is TGTGCCATCAGTGAGTCGGGCAGGCCAAAAGAGACCCAGTACTTC. Protein product: CAISESGRPKETQYF. J is TRBJ2-5 and V is TRBV10-3; D ambiguous. The germline gives CDR1 ENHRY, CDR2 SYGVKD. Deletions cut 0 bases from V and 3 bases from J, with 11 bases between. The CDR3 totals 15 residues.

In this sample, this clonotype turned up many times. The genes are TRBV5-1 and TRBJ1-4, with TRBD1 matching over 7 bases. CDR1 SGHRS and CDR2 YFSETQ come from the germline V gene. The CDR3 loop spans 15 amino acids. J was trimmed by 2 bases and V by 0 bases; bases with no gene match: 1. CDR3 DNA sequence: TGCGCCAGCAGCTTGGAACAGGGGACTAATGAAAAACTGTTTTTT. This codes for CASSLEQGTNEKLFF.

The table lists this clonotype with a few counts. The rearrangement uses TRBV20-1 and TRBJ1-1; TRBD1 is a possible D gene (5 bases). The CDR3 length is 14 residues. CDR1 is DFQATT, CDR2 SNEGSKA, per germline (reference sequence). V was trimmed by 3 bases and J by 8 bases, leaving 19 bases between them. The CDR3 is CSASRDSRLLEAFF. The CDR3 DNA is TGCAGTGCTAGTAGGGACTCGCGGTTGTTGGAAGCTTTCTTT.

J is TRBJ2-1 and V is TRBV24-1; 11 nucleotides agree with TRBD2. CDR3 length: 18 residues. Germline CDR1 and CDR2: KGHDR and SFDVKD. Germline trimming cut 3 bases from V and 4 bases from J; bases unmatched to any gene: 10. This chain's CDR3 is CATSDPNPLAGEYNEQFF. As DNA, the CDR3 is TGTGCCACCAGTGATCCTAACCCACTAGCGGGAGAGTACAATGAGCAGTTCTTC.

The rearrangement links TRBV12-5 to TRBJ2-5; a possible D gene is TRBD1 (6 bases). Deletions cut 5 bases from V and 7 bases from J, with 20 bases between. Germline CDR1 is LGHNT and CDR2 is FRNRAP. CDR3 length: 15 residues. CDR3 sequence (DNA): TGTGCTAGTGGTAACAGGATTGGGGGCGAGGCGACCCAGTACTTC. It is translated as CASGNRIGGEATQYF.

This chain connects TRBV2 to TRBJ1-4; D remains ambiguous. This CDR3 has 12 residues. CDR1 is SNHLY, CDR2 FYNNEI, per germline. V lost 10 bases to trimming and J lost 3 bases, with 9 bases between them. The CDR3 DNA reads as TGTGCCACCACTTTCGCTAATGAAAAACTGTTTTTT. Translating gives CATTFANEKLFF.

This clonotype showed up just a few times. The chain recombines TRBV12-3 or TRBV12-4 with TRBJ1-6; TRBD1 matches at 9 bases. The CDR3 is made up of 14 amino acids. J was trimmed by 10 bases and V by 7 bases; bases with no gene match: 8. The CDR3 here is CASTRDRVGSPLHF. The CDR3 DNA sequence: TGTGCCAGCACCCGGGACAGGGTAGGATCACCCCTCCACTTT.

Written as DNA, the CDR3 is TGTGCCAGCAGCACCGGACAGGGGGACGAGCAGTACGTC. Translation: CASSTGQGDEQYV. The gene calls are TRBV6-1 and TRBJ2-7; 10 bases fit TRBD1. The CDR3 loop spans 13 amino acids. In germline, CDR1 is MNHNS, CDR2 SASEGT. The junction had 4 bases not matched to a gene; V was cut back by 6 bases and J by 5 bases.

The table lists this clonotype with many counts. V and J are TRBV3-1 and TRBJ2-7; 7 bases line up with TRBD1. With 1 base clipped from V and 6 bases from J, the junction kept 6 bases outside the gene matches. The CDR3 totals 14 residues. Per the germline V gene, CDR1 is LGHDT and CDR2 is YNNKEL (reference sequence). CDR3 sequence (DNA): TGTGCCAGCAGCCAAGCAGGGGGAACGGGCGAGCAGTACTTC. Amino acid sequence: CASSQAGGTGEQYF.

The chain combines TRBV20-1 with TRBJ2-7; 7 positions match TRBD1. Germline V gene data show CDR1 as DFQATT and CDR2 as SNEGSKA (reference sequence). The CDR3 has 13 residues. The ends lost 5 bases at V and 6 bases at J; junction bases unmatched: 10. This CDR3 is CSASRQGRGEQYV. The CDR3 DNA sequence: TGCAGTGCTTCCAGACAGGGACGGGGCGAGCAGTACGTC.

The chain joins TRBV24-1 to TRBJ1-2; 8 positions agree with TRBD1. The CDR3 loop spans 15 amino acids. The V segment lost 3 bases and the J segment 8 bases; nucleotides outside the gene matches: 10. Germline CDR1 and CDR2: KGHDR and SFDVKD. The CDR3 spells CATSDADRVSLGYTF. CDR3 bases: TGTGCCACCAGTGATGCGGACAGGGTCTCCCTAGGCTACACCTTC.

CDR3 sequence: CSAQGGSGANVLTF. CDR3 nucleotides: TGCAGCGCACAGGGGGGGTCTGGGGCCAACGTCCTGACTTTC. The genes are TRBV29-1 and TRBJ2-6, with D tentatively TRBD1 (8 bases). The CDR3 totals 14 residues. Germline-derived CDR1 and CDR2 are SQVTM and ANQGSEA. V shed 7 bases and J shed 1 base, with 11 bases lying between them.

The chain combines TRBV19 with TRBJ2-2, with D possibly matching TRBD1 (6 bases). V lost 10 bases and J 5 bases, leaving 11 bases between the germline ends. CDR3 length: 12 amino acids. Germline CDR1 is LNHDA and CDR2 is SQIVND (reference sequence). CDR3 DNA sequence: TGTGCCACTCCAACAGGGACCGGGGAGCTGTTTTTT. Its translation is CATPTGTGELFF.

The rearrangement links TRBV20-1 to TRBJ1-6; D unclear. The CDR3 runs to 14 residues. V lost 5 bases and J lost 4, with 12 bases in between. CDR1 and CDR2 (germline): DFQATT, SNEGSKA (reference sequence). This CDR3 reads CSASPPGYNSPLHF. CDR3 nucleotide sequence: TGCAGTGCTTCTCCTCCGGGGTATAATTCACCCCTCCACTTT.

This clonotype was seen only a few times. The rearrangement uses TRBV4-1 and TRBJ1-1; perhaps TRBD1 as D (6 bases). V was clipped by 4 bases and J by 5 bases, with 17 bases between them. CDR3 size: 15 residues. Germline CDR1 MGHRA, CDR2 YSYEKL. As DNA, the CDR3 is TGCGCCAGCAGCCTAAGCAGGGGAGCGGTAACTGAAGCTTTCTTT. As protein: CASSLSRGAVTEAFF.

This clonotype has at least ten counts. The rearrangement uses TRBV24-1 and TRBJ2-2; 7 nucleotides align to TRBD1. Germline CDR1 KGHDR, CDR2 SFDVKD. V shed 9 bases, J shed 5 bases, and the junction held 5 bases outside the gene matches. This CDR3 has 13 amino acids. The CDR3 nucleotides are TGTGCCACCGGGACAGAGAAAACCGGGGAGCTGTTTTTT. It translates to CATGTEKTGELFF.

The rearrangement links TRBV3-1 to TRBJ1-1, with D unresolved. V dropped 4 bases and J dropped 0 bases, with 9 bases sitting between them. CDR1 is LGHDT, CDR2 YNNKEL, per germline (reference sequence). This CDR3 spans 14 amino acids. CDR3 DNA sequence: TGTGCCAGCAGCCGGTGGACTCTGAACACTGAAGCTTTCTTT. Translation: CASSRWTLNTEAFF.

This clonotype was seen only a few times. The chain couples TRBV10-3 to TRBJ1-5; 7 bases fit TRBD1. The CDR3 is made up of 16 amino acids. The J segment lost 2 bases and the V segment lost 4 bases, leaving 8 bases of the junction unmatched. Germline CDR1 ENHRY, CDR2 SYGVKD. The CDR3 DNA sequence: TGTGCCATCAGTGCGGACAGGTTGTTAGGCAATCAGCCCCAGCATTTT. Translated, it gives CAISADRLLGNQPQHF.

This clonotype has a handful of counts. The V gene is TRBV29-1, the J gene TRBJ2-1, with a possible D match to TRBD1 (6 bases). There are 17 residues in the CDR3. Per germline, CDR1 SQVTM and CDR2 ANQGSEA. V was clipped by 4 bases and J by 5 bases, with 24 bases between them. CDR3 protein: CSVVRAGVNLWNNEQFF. In DNA, the CDR3 is TGCAGCGTTGTGCGGGCAGGGGTCAACTTATGGAACAATGAGCAGTTCTTC.

The chain has TRBV15 and TRBJ2-2; the D gene is possibly TRBD2 (5 bases). Germline values: CDR1 LNHNV, CDR2 YYDKDF (reference sequence). CDR3 size: 13 residues. Trimming took 8 bases from V and 1 from J, leaving 8 bases between them. CDR3 residues: CATRRLNTGELFF. CDR3 DNA sequence: TGTGCCACCCGGAGGCTGAACACCGGGGAGCTGTTTTTT.

Many counts were recorded for this clonotype. The rearrangement joins TRBV12-3 or TRBV12-4 to TRBJ2-1; D is unresolved. V was shortened by 6 bases and J by 8 bases, with 11 bases between the two germline ends. The CDR3 length is 12 residues. DNA for the CDR3: TGTGCCAGCAGGGCAAATGGGGATGAGCAGTTCTTC. This translates into CASRANGDEQFF.